This T cell receptor beta chain was identified in a study of CDR3 diversity in severe acne. Including both end residues, the CDR3 is 16 amino acids long. CDR1 is MNHNY, CDR2 SVGAGI, per germline (reference sequence). TCRdb re-analysed the PCR reads in MiXCR, keeping a single row per CDR3 protein. The top ten hold roughly an eighth of the sample, which has fewer than 100,000 distinct CDR3 sequences, under 65% seen once. On this clonotype itself: The DNA is left out, because the CDR3 cannot be placed on it with certainty; the CDR3 is given as TCRdb lists it.

The chain links TRBV6-6 to TRBJ1-3; the table's D gene call, TRBD1, was not cross checked with the DNA. Sample: blood. The source is a male donor in good health, without acne. CDR3 amino acids: CASHGTGVGAGNTIYF.